The 6 T cell receptor beta chains below come from one sample, sequenced in a study of technical replicates of blood from a handful of donors. The method was immunoSEQ multiplex PCR; TCRdb's version includes in-frame clones alone and lacks a portion of them. The data hold roughly 51,000 clones, with 93% observed a single time. Sequences were obtained from PBMCs. The receptors were sampled from a human donor in good health. Some clones in this sample may be carry-over from other donors' samples.

The sample holds a few counts of this clone. The rearrangement uses TRBV7-2 and TRBJ1-1; 7 bases map to TRBD1. The CDR3 has 14 amino acids. V gave up 2 bases and J gave up 4 bases; unmatched junction bases: 4. From germline, CDR1 is SGHTA and CDR2 FQGNSA. CDR3 DNA: TGTGCCAGCAGCTTAAGGGGGCTAGGCACTGAAGCTTTCTTT. Translated: CASSLRGLGTEAFF.

This chain connects TRBV18 to TRBJ2-5, with 14 bases matching TRBD2. Germline V CDR1 and CDR2: KGHSH, LQKENI. CDR3 length equals 16 residues. Germline trimming cut 2 bases from V and 8 bases from J; bases unmatched to any gene: 7. The CDR3 DNA is TGTGCCAGCTCACCAGGGACTAGCGGGGGTCTAGGAACCCAGTACTTC. Translating it yields CASSPGTSGGLGTQYF.

The J gene is TRBJ2-7, the V gene TRBV20-1; tentative D call: TRBD1 (6 bases). Trimming left V 7 bases short and J 1 base short, with 8 bases between. CDR1 and CDR2 from the germline V gene are DFQATT and SNEGSKA (reference sequence). There are 11 residues in the CDR3. CDR3 nucleotide sequence: TGCAGTGGGACAGTGTCCTACGAGCAGTACTTC. Its protein is CSGTVSYEQYF.

This rearrangement joins TRBV6-5 to TRBJ2-7; D unresolved. Germline V CDR1 and CDR2: MNHEY, SVGAGI. The CDR3 has 14 residues. V was cut by 6 bases and J by 3 bases, with 15 bases left in between. The CDR3 nucleotides read TGTGCCAGCAGCCTAATAGACGGGTTCTACGAGCAGTACTTC. Translation gives CASSLIDGFYEQYF.

This clone was recorded once. This rearrangement joins TRBV15 to TRBJ2-1; a weak D match, TRBD2 (8 bases). The CDR3 consists of 16 residues. V gave up 2 bases and J gave up 9 bases, with 20 bases separating them. In germline, CDR1 is LNHNV, CDR2 YYDKDF (reference sequence). The CDR3: CATSRIRSGAGGEQFF. CDR3 nucleotide sequence: TGTGCCACCAGCAGAATTCGTAGCGGGGCAGGGGGTGAGCAGTTCTTC.

The chain uses TRBV4-2 and TRBJ2-1, with 11 bases matching TRBD2. V was clipped by 0 bases and J by 6 bases; unmatched bases: 10. The CDR3 runs to 18 residues. CDR1 is LGHNA and CDR2 is YNFKEQ in the germline V gene. This chain's CDR3 is CASSQENSGTSGSNEQFF. Written as DNA, the CDR3 is TGTGCCAGCAGCCAAGAAAACTCCGGGACTAGCGGTTCCAATGAGCAGTTCTTC.